This T cell receptor (beta chain) was identified in a study of blood T cell repertoires in COVID-19. Trimming at V came to 3 bases and at J to 7 bases, leaving 11 bases not matched to a gene. Germline CDR1 reads KGHDR; CDR2 reads SFDVKD. This CDR3 has 16 amino acids. This table comes from immunoSEQ multiplex PCR, and its TCRdb copy is limited to in-frame clones, with some not included. The table has about 170,000 clones, about 83% seen once; the top ten hold roughly 1.9%. What was sequenced was peripheral blood. The sequence was collected from a woman aged 80 or over with acute or convalescent COVID-19. V usage is TRBV24-1 and J usage is TRBJ1-5; 7 bases line up with TRBD1. CDR3: CATSDTRRGDSQPQHF. The DNA of the CDR3 is TGTGCCACCAGTGATACGAGGAGGGGGGACAGCCAGCCCCAGCATTTT.